This TCR beta chain appears in the sequencing data of a study of OX40 agonist ivuxolimab in advanced cancers. Across the whole study: Participants, 82.7% male, averaged roughly 55 years of age, ranging from roughly 23 to 80.

Overall study findings and caveats: Within 6 weeks, CD4+ and CD8+ blood T cells expanded clonally at 0.1 to 3.0 mg/kg.

V was cut by 5 bases and J by 2 bases, with 6 bases left in between. The CDR3 sequence is 12 residues long. Drawing of blood for sampling happened at baseline, at cycle 4 day 1, and at cycle 7 day 1. Sequenced by immunoSEQ multiplex PCR; TCRdb stores in-frame clones only, minus some. The sample has tens of thousands of clones, more than 80% seen once. Note on this clone: What it binds is not known.

This receptor was identified in an adult with an advanced solid tumor such as melanoma, head and neck, liver or kidney cancer. Sequenced here: CD4+ or CD8+ T cells sorted from blood, sampled in a trial of the OX40 agonist ivuxolimab. The chain uses TRBV6-7 and TRBJ1-1; D is uncertain. TRBV6-7 is noted as an ORF with a role that remains uncertain. The CDR3 DNA is TGTGCCAGCAGTGACCAAAACACTGAAGCTTTCTTT. Protein sequence: CASSDQNTEAFF.